Detailed here is one TCR beta chain. Its antigen is not identified. The sample is drawn from a study of T cell responses to AZD1222 COVID-19 vaccine. Overall study findings and caveats: The donor cohort was predominantly white British with a female majority, and clonal diversity may have been underestimated. Spike regions recognized by vaccine-associated CD4 TCRs spanned the protein, led by 160-218 and 743-854. There were repertoire samples only from the period after the peak T cell response.

Profiled with immunoSEQ multiplex PCR; TCRdb holds only in-frame clones, not every one. The sample holds 150,000 or so clones, about nine tenths seen once. The CDR3 contains 13 residues. Germline V CDR1 and CDR2: DFQATT, SNEGSKA (reference sequence). The V end was cut by 3 bases, the J end by 3 bases, with 11 bases between. The chain couples TRBV20-1 to TRBJ1-1; TRBD1 might be the D (6 bases). This clonotype was sampled from an adult in good health. The sample here was peripheral blood, taken on day 0 of AZD1222 vaccination. The CDR3 DNA reads as TGCAGTGCTAGTACAGGGCGGCACACTGAAGCTTTCTTT. This gives the protein CSASTGRHTEAFF.